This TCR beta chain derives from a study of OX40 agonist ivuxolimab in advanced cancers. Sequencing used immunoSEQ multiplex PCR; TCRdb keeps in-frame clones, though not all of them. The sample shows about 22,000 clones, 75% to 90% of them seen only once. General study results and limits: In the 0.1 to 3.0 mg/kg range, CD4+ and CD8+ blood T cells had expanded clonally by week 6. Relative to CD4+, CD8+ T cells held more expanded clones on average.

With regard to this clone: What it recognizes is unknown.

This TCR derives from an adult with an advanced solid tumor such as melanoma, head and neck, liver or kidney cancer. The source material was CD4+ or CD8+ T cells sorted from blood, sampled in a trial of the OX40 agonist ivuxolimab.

For the CDR3, the DNA is TGTGCCAGTAGTATAACAGATACCTACGAGCAGTACTTC. Protein product: CASSITDTYEQYF. The genes are TRBV19 and TRBJ2-7; D call uncertain. This CDR3 comprises 13 residues. V lost 2 bases, J lost 2 bases, and 7 bases lay in between. The germline gives CDR1 LNHDA, CDR2 SQIVND (reference sequence). The whole variable domain, filled in from reference TRBV19 and TRBJ2-7, reads DGGITQSPKYLFRKEGQNVTLSCEQNLNHDAMYWYRQDPGQGLRLIYYSQIVNDFQKGDIAEGYSVSREKKESFPLTVTSAQKNPTAFYLCASSITDTYEQYFGPGTRLTVT.